The clone carrying this T cell receptor beta chain was picked up one time. Antigen: not known. The sample comes from a study of CD8+ T cells in alopecia areata. On the study more broadly: Patients in the treated group were given tofacitinib by mouth, 5 to 10 mg twice a day.

Trimming removed 6 bases from V and 4 bases from J; junction bases left unmatched: 2. This CDR3 region has 14 residues. Per germline, CDR1 SGHTA and CDR2 FQGNSA. In each case, RNA was isolated and then reverse transcribed into cDNA as the sequencing template. This table comes from immunoSEQ multiplex PCR, and its TCRdb copy is limited to in-frame clones, with some not included. The table shows 140,000 to 150,000 clones, with roughly half occurring only once. Regarding the study as a whole: Sequencing of scalp samples also includes resident alphabeta T cells from normal skin.

Sample: CD4+ T cells sorted from blood, taken at week 0. This receptor was identified in a human donor with alopecia areata. V and J are TRBV7-2 and TRBJ2-2; TRBD2 agrees at 10 bases. CDR3 residues: CASRASGSTGELFF. The CDR3 nucleotides are TGTGCCAGCAGGGCTAGCGGGAGCACCGGGGAGCTGTTTTTT. Together with reference TRBV7-2 and TRBJ2-2, the CDR3 gives the full variable domain: GAGVSQSPSNKVTEKGKDVELRCDPISGHTALYWYRQSLGQGLEFLIYFQGNSAPDKSGLPSDRFSAERTGGSVSTLTIQRTQQEDSAVYLCASRASGSTGELFFGEGSRLTVL.